The rows below give T cell receptor beta chains drawn from one sample of a study of graft-versus-host responses after intestinal transplantation. The data were produced by immunoSEQ multiplex PCR, yet TCRdb's version contains in-frame clones alone and is incomplete. Of some 86,000 clones detected, over 80% appear once; the ten largest clones hold 5% to 6.5%. For these TCRs, the target antigens are not known. This specimen was unstimulated CD8+ T cells sorted from spleen or lymph node cells, taken before intestinal transplant. Receptors originate from a human donor who received an intestinal transplant. The CDR3 runs from the conserved cysteine through the conserved F or W. A D gene is named only where the DNA matches it firmly. Not all rows give a size; the values are once, few, many and, for expanded clones, a class.

.,TRBJ1-5,TRBV6-1,TRBD1,CASSASSTGGNQPQHF,TGTGCCAGCAGTGCTTCCTCGACAGGGGGCAATCAGCCCCAGCATTTT
.,TRBJ1-2,TRBV6-1,.,CASSEAWQPGYTF,TGTGCCAGCAGTGAAGCTTGGCAGCCCGGCTACACCTTC
once,TRBJ2-6,TRBV2,.,CASSGGRTSGANVLTF,TGTGCCAGCAGTGGCGGCAGGACTTCTGGGGCCAACGTCCTGACTTTC
once,TRBJ2-1,TRBV30,.,CAWKARELYEQFF,TGTGCCTGGAAGGCCAGGGAGTTGTATGAGCAGTTCTTC
.,TRBJ2-3,TRBV15,.,CATNRDGTDYTDTQYF,TGTGCCACCAACAGAGATGGTACGGATTACACAGATACGCAGTATTTT
.,TRBJ2-3,TRBV27,.,CASNPTGASTDTQYF,TGTGCCAGCAACCCGACTGGAGCTAGCACAGATACGCAGTATTTT
.,TRBJ1-1,TRBV28,TRBD1,CASSHLQGEFTEAFF,TGTGCCAGCAGCCATTTACAGGGGGAGTTCACTGAAGCTTTCTTT
.,TRBJ2-7,TRBV28,TRBD2,CASSLGLARSYEQYF,TGTGCCAGCAGTCTCGGACTAGCACGTTCCTACGAGCAGTACTTC
.,TRBJ1-2,TRBV7-9,.,CASRRRTENYGYTF,TGTGCCAGCAGACGTCGAACAGAAAACTATGGCTACACCTTC
once,TRBJ2-7,TRBV29-1,.,CSVEEGNGYEQYF,TGCAGCGTTGAAGAAGGGAACGGCTACGAGCAGTACTTC
.,TRBJ2-1,TRBV28,.,CASSFLAFSYNEQFF,TGTGCCAGCAGTTTTTTGGCATTTTCCTACAATGAGCAGTTCTTC
.,TRBJ1-4,TRBV9,.,CASSVFAGETNEKLFF,TGTGCCAGCAGCGTATTTGCAGGGGAGACTAATGAAAAACTGTTTTTT
.,TRBJ1-5,TRBV11-2,.,CASSLGFGSNQPQHF,TGTGCCAGCAGCTTGGGGTTTGGAAGCAATCAGCCCCAGCATTTT
.,TRBJ2-1,TRBV7-3,TRBD2,CASSLISGSNYNEQFF,TGTGCCAGCAGCTTAATTAGCGGGAGTAATTACAATGAGCAGTTCTTC
.,TRBJ2-2,TRBV19,TRBD1,CASSDPGQGIGELFF,TGTGCCAGTAGTGACCCGGGACAGGGTATCGGGGAGCTGTTTTTT
.,TRBJ2-2,TRBV7-2,.,CASSLGGAGELFF,TGTGCCAGCAGCTTAGGAGGGGCCGGGGAGCTGTTTTTT
.,TRBJ2-7,TRBV5-1,.,CASSLGDEPEQYF,TGCGCCAGCAGCTTGGGGGACGAACCCGAGCAGTACTTC
.,TRBJ2-7,TRBV19,.,CASSMSESYEQYF,TGTGCCAGTAGTATGTCCGAATCCTACGAGCAGTACTTC
.,TRBJ2-7,TRBV11-2,.,CASSLDGDGEQYF,TGTGCCAGCAGCTTGGACGGTGATGGGGAGCAGTACTTC
.,TRBJ2-7,TRBV29-1,TRBD2,CSVEPPKGGDYEQYF,TGCAGCGTTGAACCCCCTAAGGGAGGGGACTACGAGCAGTACTTC
.,TRBJ1-5,TRBV5-3,.,CARRTGKKYF,TGTGCCAGGAGGACGGGGAAGAAGTATTTT
.,TRBJ2-1,TRBV5-6,TRBD2,CASSLGLAGGQFF,TGTGCCAGCAGCTTAGGACTAGCGGGAGGCCAGTTCTTC
.,TRBJ2-7,TRBV7-6,TRBD1,CASSGQGFDDGEQYF,TGTGCCAGCAGCGGACAGGGTTTCGATGATGGCGAGCAGTACTTC
.,TRBJ2-1,TRBV29-1,TRBD2,CSVRGLAGWVYNEQFF,TGCAGCGTTCGGGGACTAGCGGGATGGGTTTACAATGAGCAGTTCTTC
.,TRBJ1-6,TRBV19,.,CASSISSGFLSPLHF,TGTGCCAGTAGTATTTCCTCGGGGTTCCTTTCACCCCTCCACTTT
.,TRBJ2-5,TRBV4-1,TRBD1,CASSLLQGTEETQYF,TGCGCCAGCAGCCTGTTACAGGGGACGGAGGAGACCCAGTACTTC
.,TRBJ2-3,TRBV9,TRBD2,CASSSSGRGTDTQYF,TGTGCCAGCAGCTCTAGCGGGAGGGGGACAGATACGCAGTATTTT
.,TRBJ1-4,TRBV10-3,TRBD1,CAISDGDRTNEKLFF,TGTGCCATCAGTGATGGGGACAGGACTAATGAAAAACTGTTTTTT
.,TRBJ2-4,TRBV7-9,.,CASSWLDTDIAKNIQYF,TGTGCCAGCAGCTGGCTGGACACGGATATAGCCAAAAACATTCAGTACTTC
.,TRBJ2-7,TRBV28,TRBD2,CAYRTSDSYEQYF,TGTGCCTATCGGACTAGCGATTCCTACGAGCAGTACTTC
.,TRBJ2-1,TRBV27,TRBD1,CASSPAAGQGSYNEQFF,TGTGCCAGCAGTCCCGCCGCCGGACAGGGGTCCTACAATGAGCAGTTCTTC
.,TRBJ2-7,TRBV6-5,.,CASSYSTDYEQYF,TGTGCCAGCAGTTACAGTACAGACTACGAGCAGTACTTC
.,TRBJ2-3,TRBV6-5,.,CASSYLRTDTQYF,TGTGCCAGCAGTTACCTACGCACAGATACGCAGTATTTT
.,TRBJ1-1,TRBV5-4,TRBD1,CASSEGTGQDTEAFF,TGTGCCAGCAGCGAGGGGACGGGACAGGATACTGAAGCTTTCTTT
.,TRBJ2-1,TRBV11-2,.,CASSPEAGVREQFF,TGTGCCAGCAGCCCAGAGGCCGGGGTACGGGAGCAGTTCTTC
.,TRBJ1-1,TRBV4-1,.,CASSPGPGRSEAFF,TGCGCCAGCAGCCCGGGCCCGGGACGGTCTGAAGCTTTCTTT
.,TRBJ1-2,TRBV7-4,.,CASSGSGLGYTF,TGTGCCAGCAGCGGGTCAGGGCTTGGCTACACCTTC
.,TRBJ1-1,TRBV7-9,.,CASSKWGEAFF,TGTGCCAGCAGCAAGTGGGGGGAAGCTTTCTTT
.,TRBJ1-1,TRBV27,.,CASSPEKGEEAFF,TGTGCCAGCAGTCCAGAAAAAGGGGAAGAAGCTTTCTTT
.,TRBJ2-7,TRBV15,.,CATSTRKSYEQYF,TGTGCCACCAGCACCCGGAAGTCCTACGAGCAGTACTTC
.,TRBJ1-6,TRBV5-5,.,CALARAKAYNSPLHF,TGTGCCTTAGCTAGGGCAAAAGCCTATAATTCACCCCTCCACTTT
.,TRBJ2-5,TRBV27,TRBD2,CASSLNSGTSMRETQYF,TGTGCCAGCAGTCTGAATTCCGGGACTAGCATGCGTGAGACCCAGTACTTC
.,TRBJ2-1,TRBV7-9,.,CASSLDSQEQFF,TGTGCCAGCAGCTTAGACAGCCAGGAGCAGTTCTTC
few,TRBJ2-2,TRBV10-3,.,CAISSAGTPGELFF,TGTGCCATCAGTTCGGCAGGGACGCCCGGGGAGCTGTTTTTT
.,TRBJ2-2,TRBV11-2,TRBD1,CASSLWGQGEGELFF,TGTGCCAGCAGCTTGTGGGGACAGGGGGAAGGGGAGCTGTTTTTT
.,TRBJ1-2,TRBV28,.,CASSLSPWTEKYGYTF,TGTGCCAGCAGTTTATCCCCCTGGACGGAAAAATATGGCTACACCTTC
.,TRBJ2-7,TRBV7-9,.,CASSPILDYYYEQYF,TGTGCCAGCAGCCCAATCCTCGACTACTACTACGAGCAGTACTTC
.,TRBJ1-5,TRBV7-6,TRBD1,CASSPNLGQQGGGGDNQPQHF,TGTGCCAGCAGCCCCAACCTAGGACAACAGGGGGGGGGTGGTGACAATCAGCCCCAGCATTTT
.,TRBJ1-2,TRBV6-5,.,CASSYTGYGYTF,TGTGCCAGCAGTTACACTGGATATGGCTACACCTTC
.,TRBJ2-7,TRBV15,.,CATSREMGGEQYF,TGTGCCACCAGCAGAGAGATGGGGGGAGAGCAGTACTTC
.,TRBJ2-5,TRBV28,TRBD2,CASSLGPGGQETQYF,TGTGCCAGCAGTTTAGGACCGGGGGGCCAAGAGACCCAGTACTTC
.,TRBJ2-7,TRBV11-2,TRBD2,CASSLAGAGYEQYF,TGTGCCAGCAGCCTAGCGGGAGCGGGCTACGAGCAGTACTTC
.,TRBJ2-7,TRBV5-6,.,CASSYEQGPLYEQYF,TGTGCCAGCAGCTATGAACAGGGCCCCCTCTACGAGCAGTACTTC
.,TRBJ1-5,TRBV6-1,.,CASSAGDSNQPQHF,TGTGCCAGCAGCGCGGGGGATAGCAATCAGCCCCAGCATTTT
.,TRBJ1-2,TRBV9,.,CASSEQVRDGYTF,TGTGCCAGCAGCGAGCAGGTTAGGGATGGCTACACCTTC
.,TRBJ1-1,TRBV10-1,.,CASSDSQNTEAFF,TGCGCCAGCAGTGACTCTCAAAACACTGAAGCTTTCTTT
few,TRBJ2-7,TRBV29-1,.,CSVDSREDYEQYF,TGCAGCGTTGATTCGCGCGAAGACTACGAGCAGTACTTC
.,TRBJ2-7,TRBV9,TRBD1,CASSDPRTGTSEQYF,TGTGCCAGCAGCGACCCCAGGACAGGGACAAGCGAGCAGTACTTC